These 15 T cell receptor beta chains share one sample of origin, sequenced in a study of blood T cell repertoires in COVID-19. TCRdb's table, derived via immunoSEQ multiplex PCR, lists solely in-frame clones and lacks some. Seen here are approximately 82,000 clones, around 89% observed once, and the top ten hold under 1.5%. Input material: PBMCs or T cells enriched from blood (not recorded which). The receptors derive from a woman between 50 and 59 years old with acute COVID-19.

The DNA of the CDR3 is TGTGCCAGCAGCTTAAATAGCGCCGGTGAGCAGTTCTTC. It codes for CASSLNSAGEQFF. The J gene is TRBJ2-1, the V gene TRBV11-3; perhaps TRBD2 as D (5 bases). Trimming stripped 2 bases from V and 9 bases from J, with 11 bases between. The CDR3 runs to 13 residues. In germline, CDR1 is SGHNT, CDR2 YENEEA.

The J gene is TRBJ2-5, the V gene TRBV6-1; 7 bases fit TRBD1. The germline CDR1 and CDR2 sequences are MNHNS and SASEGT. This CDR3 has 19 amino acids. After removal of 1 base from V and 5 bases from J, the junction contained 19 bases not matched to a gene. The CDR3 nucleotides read TGTGCCAGCAGTGAAGTTTTGTGGGTCGAGACAGGGATGGGGGAGACCCAGTACTTC. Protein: CASSEVLWVETGMGETQYF.

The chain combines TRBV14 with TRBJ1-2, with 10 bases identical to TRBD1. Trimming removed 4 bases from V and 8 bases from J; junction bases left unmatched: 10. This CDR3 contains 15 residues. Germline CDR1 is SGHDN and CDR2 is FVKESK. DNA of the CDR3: TGTGCCAGCAGCCCTCATTTGACAGGGGGCGGGGGCTACACCTTC. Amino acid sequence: CASSPHLTGGGGYTF.

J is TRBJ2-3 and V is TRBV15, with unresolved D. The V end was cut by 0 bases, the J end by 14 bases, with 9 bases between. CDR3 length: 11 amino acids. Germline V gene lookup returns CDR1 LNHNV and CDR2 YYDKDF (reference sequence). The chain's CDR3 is CATSRDSGLYF. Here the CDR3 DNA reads TGTGCCACCAGCAGAGATAGTGGGCTGTATTTT.

The CDR3 loop reads CASSERGSPGTGELFF. The CDR3 coding sequence is TGTGCCAGCAGTGAACGAGGGTCTCCGGGCACCGGGGAGCTGTTTTTT. The chain recombines TRBV6-1 with TRBJ2-2; weak D call: TRBD2 (5 bases). Germline-derived CDR1 and CDR2 are MNHNS and SASEGT. The CDR3 covers 16 residues. Trimming removed 2 bases at V and 4 bases at J, with 14 bases between.

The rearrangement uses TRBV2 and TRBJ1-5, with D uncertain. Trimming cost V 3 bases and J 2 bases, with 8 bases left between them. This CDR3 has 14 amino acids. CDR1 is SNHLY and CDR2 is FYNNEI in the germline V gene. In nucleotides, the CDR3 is TGTGCCAGCAGTGAGGGAGAAGGCAATCAGCCCCAGCATTTT. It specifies CASSEGEGNQPQHF.

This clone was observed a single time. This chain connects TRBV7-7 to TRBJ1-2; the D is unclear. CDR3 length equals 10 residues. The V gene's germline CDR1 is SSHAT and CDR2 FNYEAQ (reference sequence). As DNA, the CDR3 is TGTGCTAGAATAGAGCATGGCTACACCTTC. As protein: CARIEHGYTF.

Written as DNA, the CDR3 is TGTGCCAGCAGCTTGACGAGGACAAACTACGAGCAGTACTTC. Its translation is CASSLTRTNYEQYF. The chain employs TRBV5-8 and TRBJ2-7; maybe TRBD1 (5 bases). V lost 1 base and J lost 3, with 11 bases in between. The germline gives CDR1 SGHTS, CDR2 YDEGEE. The CDR3 consists of 14 residues.

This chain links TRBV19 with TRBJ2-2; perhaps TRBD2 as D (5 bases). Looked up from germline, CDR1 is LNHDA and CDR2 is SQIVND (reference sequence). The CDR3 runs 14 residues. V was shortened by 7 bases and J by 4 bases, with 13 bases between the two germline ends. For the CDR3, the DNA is TGTGCCAGTACATTAGCGAGTCCCACCGGGGAGCTGTTTTTT. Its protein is CASTLASPTGELFF.

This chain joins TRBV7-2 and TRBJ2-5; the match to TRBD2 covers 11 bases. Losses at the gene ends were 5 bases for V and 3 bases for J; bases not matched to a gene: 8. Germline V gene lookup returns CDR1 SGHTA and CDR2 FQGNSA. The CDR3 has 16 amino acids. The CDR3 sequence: CASSKRLAGKEETQYF. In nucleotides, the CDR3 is TGTGCCAGCAGCAAACGACTAGCGGGAAAGGAAGAGACCCAGTACTTC. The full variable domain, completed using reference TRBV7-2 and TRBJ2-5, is GAGVSQSPSNKVTEKGKDVELRCDPISGHTALYWYRQSLGQGLEFLIYFQGNSAPDKSGLPSDRFSAERTGGSVSTLTIQRTQQEDSAVYLCASSKRLAGKEETQYFGPGTRLLVL.

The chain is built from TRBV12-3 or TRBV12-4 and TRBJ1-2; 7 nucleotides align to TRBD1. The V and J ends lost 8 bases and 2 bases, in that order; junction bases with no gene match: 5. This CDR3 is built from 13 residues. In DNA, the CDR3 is TGTGCCAGCTTGCCGGGACAGAACTATGGCTACACCTTC. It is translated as CASLPGQNYGYTF.

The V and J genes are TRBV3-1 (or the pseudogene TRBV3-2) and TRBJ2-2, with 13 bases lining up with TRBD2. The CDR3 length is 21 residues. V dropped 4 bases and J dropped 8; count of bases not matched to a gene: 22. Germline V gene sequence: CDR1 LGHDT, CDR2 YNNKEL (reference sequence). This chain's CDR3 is CASSRSPQHLRKTSGRGELFF. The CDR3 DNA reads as TGTGCCAGCAGCCGAAGTCCCCAACATCTACGGAAGACTAGCGGGAGGGGGGAGCTGTTTTTT.

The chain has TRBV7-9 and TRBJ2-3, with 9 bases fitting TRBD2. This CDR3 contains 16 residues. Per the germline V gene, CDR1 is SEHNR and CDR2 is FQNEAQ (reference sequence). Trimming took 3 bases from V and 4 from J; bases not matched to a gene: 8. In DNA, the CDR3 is TGTGCCAGCAGCTTTAGGGCGGGAGGGCCTGCAGATACGCAGTATTTT. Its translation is CASSFRAGGPADTQYF.

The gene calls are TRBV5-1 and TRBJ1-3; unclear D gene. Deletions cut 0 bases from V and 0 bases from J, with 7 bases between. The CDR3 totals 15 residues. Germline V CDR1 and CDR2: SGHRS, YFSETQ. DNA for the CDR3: TGCGCCAGCAGCTTGGGGTACTACTCTGGAAACACCATATATTTT. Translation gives CASSLGYYSGNTIYF.

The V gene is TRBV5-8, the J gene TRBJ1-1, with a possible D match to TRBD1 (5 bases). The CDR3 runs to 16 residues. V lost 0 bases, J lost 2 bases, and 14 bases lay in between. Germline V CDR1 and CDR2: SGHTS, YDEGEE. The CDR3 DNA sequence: TGTGCCAGCAGCTTGGAGTACGGACATTCAAACACTGAAGCTTTCTTT. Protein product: CASSLEYGHSNTEAFF. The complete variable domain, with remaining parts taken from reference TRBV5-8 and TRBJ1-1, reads EAGVTQSPTHLIKTRGQQATLRCSPISGHTSVYWYQQALGLGLQFLLWYDEGEERNRGNFPPRFSGRQFPNYSSELNVNALELEDSALYLCASSLEYGHSNTEAFFGQGTRLTVV.